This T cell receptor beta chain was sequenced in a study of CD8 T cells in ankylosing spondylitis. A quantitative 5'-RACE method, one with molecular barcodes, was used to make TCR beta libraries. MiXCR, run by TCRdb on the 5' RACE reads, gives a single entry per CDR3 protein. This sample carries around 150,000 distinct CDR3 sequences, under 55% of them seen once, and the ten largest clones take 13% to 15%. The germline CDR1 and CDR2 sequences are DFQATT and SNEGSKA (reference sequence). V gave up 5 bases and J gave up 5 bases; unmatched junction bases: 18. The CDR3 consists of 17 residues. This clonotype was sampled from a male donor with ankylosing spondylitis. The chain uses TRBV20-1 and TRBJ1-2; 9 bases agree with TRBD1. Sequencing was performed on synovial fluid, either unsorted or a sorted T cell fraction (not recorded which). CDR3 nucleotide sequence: TGCAGTGCTGTCTCCGGGACAGGGACATTTTCCCCTTATGGCTACACCTTC. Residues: CSAVSGTGTFSPYGYTF.